What follows are 11 T cell receptor beta chains derived from one specimen sequenced in a study of T cells in Graves' hyperthyroidism and ophthalmopathy. Template material for amplifying TCR beta CDR3 regions consisted of RNA transcripts. With the HTBI primer set, the TCR CDR3 went through a first round of RT-PCR. TCRdb re-derived calls from the multiplex PCR reads in MiXCR, one entry per CDR3 protein. Counted here are some 560,000 distinct CDR3 sequences, around 13% occurring once; the ten biggest clones make up roughly 13%. The sequenced material came from blood. The receptor source for this set is a woman aged 35 to 49 with Graves' hyperthyroidism.

This clonotype has at least ten counts. The chain uses TRBV20-1 and TRBJ2-7; TRBD2 agrees at 11 bases. The CDR3 consists of 12 residues. From germline, CDR1 is DFQATT and CDR2 SNEGSKA (reference sequence). The CDR3: CGGASGRYEQYF. Here the CDR3 DNA reads TGCGGGGGGGCTAGCGGGAGGTACGAGCAGTACTTC.

This CDR3 reads CASSPLHYNEQFF. CDR3 nucleotides: TGTGCCAGCTCACCACTTCACTACAATGAGCAGTTCTTC. The J gene is TRBJ2-1, the V gene TRBV18; no definite D call. Looked up from germline, CDR1 is KGHSH and CDR2 is LQKENI. Trimming pared 1 base from V and 3 bases from J, leaving 4 bases between. The CDR3 extends over 13 amino acids.

This clonotype has at least ten counts. This chain links TRBV5-1 with TRBJ2-7; D may be TRBD1 or TRBD2 (7 bases each). Germline V gives CDR1 SGHRS, CDR2 YFSETQ. The CDR3 runs to 17 residues. Trimming stripped 4 bases from V and 4 bases from J, with 24 bases between. The CDR3 reads CASSHSGGEGARYEQYF. CDR3 nucleotide sequence: TGCGCCAGCAGCCATTCTGGGGGGGAGGGGGCGAGATACGAGCAGTACTTC.

This clonotype was detected many times. The rearrangement joins TRBV7-8 to TRBJ2-3, with 9 bases matching TRBD2. Germline CDR1 reads SGHVS; CDR2 reads FQNEAQ. Trimming removed 4 bases from V and 6 bases from J; junction bases left unmatched: 11. This CDR3 comprises 16 residues. The CDR3 DNA sequence: TGTGCCAGCAGCTCGCGAGGGGCGGGAGGGGTTGATACGCAGTATTTT. It encodes CASSSRGAGGVDTQYF. The whole variable domain, filled in from reference TRBV7-8 and TRBJ2-3, reads GAGVSQSPRYKVAKRGQDVALRCDPISGHVSLFWYQQALGQGPEFLTYFQNEAQLDKSGLPSDRFFAERPEGSVSTLKIQRTQQEDSAVYLCASSSRGAGGVDTQYFGPGTRLTVL.

This clonotype was detected a few times. The chain has TRBV25-1 and TRBJ2-1, with D uncertain. The CDR3 extends over 16 amino acids. V was clipped by 3 bases and J by 4 bases, with 16 bases between them. Germline CDR1 and CDR2: MGHDK and SYGVNS. The DNA for the CDR3 is TGTGCCAGCAGTGACTCCGGGCCAGCCGGATACAATGAGCAGTTCTTC. Protein sequence: CASSDSGPAGYNEQFF.

V gene TRBV7-2 combines with J gene TRBJ2-7, with a possible D match to TRBD2 (6 bases). Per the germline V gene, CDR1 is SGHTA and CDR2 is FQGNSA. Trimming removed 5 bases at V and 2 bases at J, with 13 bases between. CDR3 length equals 14 residues. CDR3 nucleotide sequence: TGTGCCAGCAGCAGAGACGGGGGTACCTACGAGCAGTACTTC. Its translation is CASSRDGGTYEQYF.

This chain connects TRBV5-5 to TRBJ1-5, with a possible D match to TRBD1 (5 bases). Germline loops: CDR1 SGHKS, CDR2 YYEKEE (reference sequence). Trimming stripped 0 bases from V and 9 bases from J, with 16 bases between. This CDR3 contains 15 residues. The CDR3 is CASSLGVGSQGPQHF. The DNA of the CDR3 is TGTGCCAGCAGCTTGGGAGTCGGTTCCCAGGGGCCCCAGCATTTT. The whole variable domain, remainder taken from reference TRBV5-5 and TRBJ1-5, is DAGVTQSPTHLIKTRGQQVTLRCSPISGHKSVSWYQQVLGQGPQFIFQYYEKEERGRGNFPDRFSARQFPNYSSELNVNALLLGDSALYLCASSLGVGSQGPQHFGDGTRLSIL.

This clonotype was found many times. The chain uses TRBV20-1 and TRBJ2-1; unclear D gene. Trimming shortened V by 6 bases and J by 8 bases, and 8 bases separated the two germline ends. There are 10 residues in the CDR3. Per the germline V gene, CDR1 is DFQATT and CDR2 is SNEGSKA (reference sequence). The chain's CDR3 is CSAQRYEQFF. The CDR3 region has the DNA TGCAGTGCCCAGAGGTATGAGCAGTTCTTC.

Many counts were recorded for this clonotype. This chain connects TRBV12-3 or TRBV12-4 to TRBJ2-4; D is tentatively TRBD1 or TRBD2 (5 bases each). V was cut by 6 bases and J by 3 bases, with 18 bases left in between. The CDR3 length is 16 residues. CDR3 region: CASRQGRRAHKNIQYF. CDR3 in DNA: TGTGCCAGCAGGCAGGGAAGGCGGGCCCACAAAAACATTCAGTACTTC.

This clonotype came up many times. This chain links TRBV5-1 with TRBJ2-1, with no clear D. Per the germline V gene, CDR1 is SGHRS and CDR2 is YFSETQ. V was clipped by 0 bases and J by 4 bases, with 8 bases between them. This CDR3 is built from 14 residues. The CDR3 nucleotides are TGCGCCAGCAGCTTGGGAGACTGGTACAATGAGCAGTTCTTC. It specifies CASSLGDWYNEQFF.

The chain recombines TRBV24-1 with TRBJ2-1, with 14 bases identical to TRBD2. The ends lost 2 bases at V and 1 base at J; junction bases unmatched: 3. There are 18 residues in the CDR3. Germline assignment: CDR1 KGHDR and CDR2 SFDVKD. The CDR3 DNA follows: TGTGCCACCAGTGATTGGGGACTAGCGGGAGTGTCCTACAATGAGCAGTTCTTC. Translating gives CATSDWGLAGVSYNEQFF.